This note documents a single T cell receptor (beta chain) sequence. The CDR3 is 10 amino acids. Germline CDR1 DFQATT, CDR2 SNEGSKA (reference sequence). V lost 6 bases, J lost 9 bases, and 9 bases lay in between. The source of the sample is a study of technical replicates of blood from several donors. The table came from immunoSEQ multiplex PCR; TCRdb's copy has only in-frame clones and leaves some out. The sample holds 78,000 or so clones, about nine tenths seen once. V gene TRBV20-1 combines with J gene TRBJ2-1; D remains ambiguous. The source material was T cells isolated from PBMCs. This clonotype was obtained from a human donor in good health. Some clones in this sample may be carry-over from other donors' samples. The CDR3: CSALLGEQFF. The CDR3 nucleotides are TGCAGTGCCCTCCTAGGTGAGCAGTTCTTC.